This entry lists 3 T cell receptor beta chains sequenced from one sample in a study of shared clonotypes between healthy human individuals. Produced via immunoSEQ multiplex PCR; TCRdb's table is partial and in-frame only. This sample carries 2 million to 2.5 million clones, approximately 93% of them seen once, and the ten largest clones take 0.35% to 0.45%. The sample taken for sequencing was naive CD4+ T cells from PBMCs. Subset indicated: CD45RA+ positively selected. The receptors come from a man between 18 and 35 years old in good health. Some clones in this sample may be carry-over from other donors' samples.

This clone was counted once. The chain links TRBV15 to TRBJ2-5; D possibly corresponds to TRBD1 (5 bases). Germline-derived CDR1 and CDR2 are LNHNV and YYDKDF (reference sequence). V gave up 1 base and J gave up 5 bases, with 14 bases separating them. CDR3 size: 15 residues. The CDR3: CATSRGALGPETQYF. CDR3 in DNA: TGTGCCACCAGCAGAGGGGCACTGGGGCCGGAGACCCAGTACTTC. Full variable domain (remainder filled in from reference TRBV15 and TRBJ2-5): DAMVIQNPRYQVTQFGKPVTLSCSQTLNHNVMYWYQQKSSQAPKLLFHYYDKDFNNEADTPDNFQSRRPNTSFCFLDIRSPGLGDTAMYLCATSRGALGPETQYFGPGTRLLVL.

This clone has only a few counts. CDR3 in amino acids: CASSLEGASAAFF. The DNA for the CDR3 is TGCGCCAGCAGCTTGGAAGGAGCTTCGGCGGCTTTCTTT. This chain uses TRBV5-1 with TRBJ1-1; no reliable D call. Per germline, CDR1 SGHRS and CDR2 YFSETQ. Trimming stripped 0 bases from V and 11 bases from J, with 14 bases between. The CDR3 runs 13 residues.

The V gene is TRBV7-7, the J gene TRBJ2-2; 11 bases map to TRBD2. CDR1 and CDR2 (germline): SSHAT, FNYEAQ (reference sequence). This CDR3 is built from 16 residues. V shed 5 bases, J shed 6 bases, and the junction held 8 bases outside the gene matches. CDR3 amino acids: CASSATSGSLAGELFF. In DNA form, the CDR3 reads TGTGCCAGCAGCGCCACTAGCGGGAGTCTCGCCGGGGAGCTGTTTTTT.